Following are 29 T cell receptor beta chains from one sample sequenced in a study of early T cells in non-severe SARS-CoV-2 infection. TCRdb analysed the 5' RACE reads with MiXCR anew, one entry per CDR3 protein. The data hold about 55,000 distinct CDR3 sequences, with roughly 12% observed a single time. The sequenced sample consisted of whole blood. The source is an adult who was a healthcare worker with PCR-confirmed SARS-CoV-2 infection or an uninfected control (not recorded which).

The chain has TRBV5-5 and TRBJ2-7, with no clear D. This CDR3 is 13 amino acids long. CDR1 is SGHKS, CDR2 YYEKEE, per germline (reference sequence). V was clipped by 3 bases and J by 3 bases, with 10 bases between them. The CDR3 sequence: CASSSTVGYEQYF. The CDR3 DNA reads TGTGCCAGCAGCTCCACGGTAGGCTACGAGCAGTACTTC.

This clonotype was seen many times. V is TRBV28 and J is TRBJ2-7; D is undetermined. V lost 7 bases and J 0 bases, leaving 10 bases between the germline ends. CDR3 length: 13 residues. Germline loops: CDR1 MDHEN, CDR2 SYDVKM. The CDR3 bases are TGTGCCAGCAAAAAGGGCCCCTCCTACGAGCAGTACTTC. Translating it yields CASKKGPSYEQYF.

This clonotype was seen at least ten times. This chain connects TRBV9 to TRBJ2-1; 11 nucleotides align to TRBD2. Germline loops: CDR1 SGDLS, CDR2 YYNGEE. The CDR3 has 15 residues. With 5 bases clipped from V and 8 bases from J, the junction kept 9 bases outside the gene matches. CDR3 residues: CASSELAGEFDEQFF. The CDR3 nucleotides read TGTGCCAGCAGTGAACTAGCGGGAGAATTCGATGAGCAGTTCTTC. Full variable domain (remainder filled in from reference TRBV9 and TRBJ2-1): DSGVTQTPKHLITATGQRVTLRCSPRSGDLSVYWYQQSLDQGLQFLIQYYNGEERAKGNILERFSAQQFPDLHSELNLSSLELGDSALYFCASSELAGEFDEQFFGPGTRLTVL.

This clonotype has only a few counts. The rearrangement uses TRBV11-2 and TRBJ2-2; possible D gene TRBD1, 6 bases. Between the trimmed V and J ends, which lost 5 bases and 6 bases, there was a span of 31 bases. There are 20 residues in the CDR3. Germline V lookup: CDR1 SGHAT, CDR2 FQNNGV. CDR3 nucleotides: TGTGCCAGCAGCCCCCCGGTGGGGTGGCAATGGAAACAGGGACCCGGGGAGCTGTTTTTT. Protein sequence: CASSPPVGWQWKQGPGELFF. The full variable domain, in which reference TRBV11-2 and TRBJ2-2 provide the parts outside the CDR3, is EAGVAQSPRYKIIEKRQSVAFWCNPISGHATLYWYQQILGQGPKLLIQFQNNGVVDDSQLPKDRFSAERLKGVDSTLKIQPAKLEDSAVYLCASSPPVGWQWKQGPGELFFGEGSRLTVL.

The sample holds many counts of this clonotype. This CDR3 is CASSSDRGPFYEQYF. CDR3 nucleotide sequence: TGTGCCAGCAGTTCAGACAGGGGGCCCTTCTACGAGCAGTACTTC. This chain uses TRBV6-6 with TRBJ2-7, with 10 bases fitting TRBD1. The CDR3 has 15 amino acids. Germline V gives CDR1 MNHNY, CDR2 SVGAGI (reference sequence). The ends lost 4 bases at V and 3 bases at J; junction bases unmatched: 6.

There are many counts of this clonotype. The gene calls are TRBV11-2 and TRBJ1-2, with unresolved D. The CDR3 sequence is 15 residues long. Germline V gene data show CDR1 as SGHAT and CDR2 as FQNNGV. V lost 0 bases to trimming and J lost 4 bases, with 12 bases between them. DNA for the CDR3: TGTGCCAGCAGCTTAGATCTCAATGATCCCTATGGCTACACCTTC. Encoded protein: CASSLDLNDPYGYTF.

This clonotype was seen ten or more times. The chain couples TRBV19 to TRBJ2-1, with 10 nucleotides matching TRBD2. The germline V gene has CDR1 LNHDA and CDR2 SQIVND (reference sequence). This CDR3 is built from 17 residues. Unmatched junction bases numbered 7, after V lost 3 bases and J lost 2 bases. CDR3 region: CASSIQSTSGPYNEQFF. For the CDR3, the DNA is TGTGCCAGTAGTATCCAATCGACTAGCGGGCCCTACAATGAGCAGTTCTTC.

This clonotype was found many times. This chain's CDR3 is CASSRQTGPTTLLAFF. CDR3 DNA sequence: TGTGCCAGCAGCCGTCAAACAGGGCCTACTACCTTACTCGCTTTCTTT. This sequence joins TRBV7-9 and TRBJ1-1, with D maybe TRBD1 (6 bases). With 5 bases removed from V and 11 bases from J, the gap between germline ends came to 27 bases. Germline values: CDR1 SEHNR, CDR2 FQNEAQ (reference sequence). The CDR3 is 16 amino acids.

The CDR3 spells CSVGLAGESPDTQYF. CDR3 nucleotides: TGCAGCGTCGGACTAGCGGGAGAATCCCCAGATACGCAGTATTTT. The V call is TRBV29-1, the J call TRBJ2-3; 13 bases agree with TRBD2. With 6 bases clipped from V and 4 bases from J, the junction kept 7 bases outside the gene matches. Germline V gene sequence: CDR1 SQVTM, CDR2 ANQGSEA. The CDR3 extends over 15 amino acids.

The rearrangement joins TRBV18 to TRBJ2-1; 13 positions match TRBD2. With V trimmed by 5 bases and J by 0 bases, 4 bases remained unmatched. The CDR3 runs to 17 residues. Germline V gene data show CDR1 as KGHSH and CDR2 as LQKENI. The CDR3 sequence: CASSSGTSGASYNEQFF. DNA of the CDR3: TGTGCCAGCTCATCTGGGACTAGCGGGGCCTCCTACAATGAGCAGTTCTTC. The full variable domain, rest sourced from reference TRBV18 and TRBJ2-1, is NAGVMQNPRHLVRRRGQEARLRCSPMKGHSHVYWYRQLPEEGLKFMVYLQKENIIDESGMPKERFSAEFPKEGPSILRIQQVVRGDSAAYFCASSSGTSGASYNEQFFGPGTRLTVL.

Points on this clonotype: A read error may explain this, as a much larger clone is one base away. The V gene is TRBV29-1, the J gene TRBJ2-1; D remains unclear. The CDR3 extends over 12 amino acids. V lost 6 bases and J lost 10, with 16 bases in between. Looked up from germline, CDR1 is SQVTM and CDR2 is ANQGSEA. In nucleotides, the CDR3 is TGCAGCGTCACAAGACTTGGGAAAGAGCAGTTCTTC. This gives the protein CSVTRLGKEQFF.

Only a few counts were recorded for this clonotype. This chain joins TRBV2 and TRBJ1-4, with 10 bases fitting TRBD1. Germline CDR1 is SNHLY and CDR2 is FYNNEI. CDR3 length: 14 residues. V shed 8 bases, J shed 9 bases, and the junction held 9 bases outside the gene matches. Written as DNA, the CDR3 is TGTGCCAGCCACCGACAGGGGGCAAGGAAAAAACTGTTTTTT. Translation gives CASHRQGARKKLFF. The full variable domain, completed using reference TRBV2 and TRBJ1-4, is EPEVTQTPSHQVTQMGQEVILRCVPISNHLYFYWYRQILGQKVEFLVSFYNNEISEKSEIFDDQFSVERPDGSNFTLKIRSTKLEDSAMYFCASHRQGARKKLFFGSGTQLSVL.

This clonotype was observed many times. The V gene is TRBV6-1, the J gene TRBJ1-5; no clear D. The germline gives CDR1 MNHNS, CDR2 SASEGT. The V end lost 2 bases, the J end lost 4 bases, and 15 bases lay between the germline ends. The CDR3 consists of 16 residues. The CDR3 loop reads CASSELRHSQNQPQHF. For the CDR3, the DNA is TGTGCCAGCAGTGAACTACGACATTCCCAGAATCAGCCCCAGCATTTT.

This clonotype was counted many times. The chain couples TRBV19 to TRBJ1-4; D is ambiguous. CDR1 and CDR2 from the germline V gene are LNHDA and SQIVND (reference sequence). V was trimmed by 3 bases and J by 6 bases, leaving 14 bases between them. This CDR3 has 15 residues. CDR3 coding DNA: TGTGCCAGTAGTATTGCCCGGCTTGAGGATGAAAAACTGTTTTTT. It translates to CASSIARLEDEKLFF.

This clonotype was detected ten times or more. The gene calls are TRBV12-3 or TRBV12-4 and TRBJ2-5; TRBD2 agrees at 13 bases. The CDR3 has 19 amino acids. V trimming: 5 bases; J trimming: 4 bases; junction bases outside the gene matches: 16. As DNA, the CDR3 is TGTGCCAGCAGTCTTCGGACTAGCGGGAGTGGGTTGTTAGGAGAGACCCAGTACTTC. This encodes CASSLRTSGSGLLGETQYF.

V gene TRBV6-2 or TRBV6-3 combines with J gene TRBJ2-3; D unresolved. Between the trimmed V and J ends, which lost 2 bases and 8 bases, there was a span of 5 bases. The germline V gene has CDR1 MNHEY and CDR2 SVGEGT. This CDR3 has 11 amino acids. In nucleotides, the CDR3 is TGTGCCAGCAGTTACCCCAGTACGCAGTATTTT. Translated, it gives CASSYPSTQYF.

This clonotype has only a few counts. The V gene is TRBV6-1, the J gene TRBJ2-7; D remains unclear. This CDR3 contains 12 residues. Germline CDR1 and CDR2: MNHNS and SASEGT. V lost 7 bases and J lost 7, with 14 bases in between. Here the CDR3 reads CASTRPRFEQYF. The DNA of the CDR3 is TGTGCCAGCACCCGGCCCCGGTTTGAGCAGTACTTC.

This clonotype was detected many times. The V call is TRBV6-5, the J call TRBJ2-7, with D possibly matching TRBD2 (5 bases). The CDR3 has 15 residues. Trimming removed 2 bases at V and 6 bases at J, with 17 bases between. The germline V gene encodes CDR1 MNHEY and CDR2 SVGAGI. The CDR3 nucleotides read TGTGCCAGCAGTTACGTTGGTCTTGCGGGCCCCGAGCAGTACTTC. This codes for CASSYVGLAGPEQYF.

This clonotype was seen repeatedly, ten times or more. V is TRBV7-2 and J is TRBJ1-5; D not certain. Germline V lookup: CDR1 SGHTA, CDR2 FQGNSA. V was pared by 2 bases and J by 0 bases, with 8 bases between. This CDR3 has 15 residues. CDR3 DNA sequence: TGTGCCAGCAGCTTACATGGTTATAGCAATCAGCCCCAGCATTTT. Protein sequence: CASSLHGYSNQPQHF.

This clonotype has ten or more counts. The rearrangement links TRBV7-9 to TRBJ2-6; D is possibly TRBD2 (5 bases). Trimming stripped 2 bases from V and 2 bases from J, with 16 bases between. Germline CDR1 SEHNR, CDR2 FQNEAQ (reference sequence). The CDR3 length is 18 residues. The CDR3 sequence is CASSLSRLWGAGANVLTF. The CDR3 coding sequence is TGTGCCAGCAGCTTAAGCCGGCTCTGGGGAGCTGGGGCCAACGTCCTGACTTTC.

This clonotype showed up just a few times. This chain links TRBV27 with TRBJ2-1; D may correspond to TRBD1 or TRBD2 (5 bases each). V was shortened by 10 bases and J by 1 base, with 23 bases between the two germline ends. The length of the CDR3 is 17 residues. Germline V lookup: CDR1 MNHEY, CDR2 SMNVEV (reference sequence). The CDR3: CATKLDIGTKSYNEQFF. The CDR3 coding sequence is TGTGCCACCAAACTTGACATAGGGACCAAATCCTACAATGAGCAGTTCTTC.

This clonotype was counted a few times. The rearrangement links TRBV5-1 to TRBJ1-4, with a possible D match to TRBD1 (5 bases). Germline assignment: CDR1 SGHRS and CDR2 YFSETQ. The CDR3 consists of 16 residues. V lost 2 bases to trimming and J lost 4 bases, with 15 bases between them. CDR3 bases: TGCGCCAGCAGCTTTAGGGGCGACTATATTAATGAAAAACTGTTTTTT. Protein sequence: CASSFRGDYINEKLFF.

V and J are TRBV30 and TRBJ2-3; D gene unclear. Trimming left V 3 bases short and J 10 bases short, with 14 bases between. The CDR3 sequence is 12 residues long. CDR1 is GTSNPN, CDR2 SVGIG, per germline (reference sequence). This CDR3 reads CAWRNAPPAQYF. The CDR3 nucleotides read TGTGCCTGGAGGAACGCCCCCCCGGCGCAGTATTTT.

This clonotype turned up a few times. The V and J genes are TRBV5-1 and TRBJ1-4, with TRBD1 matching 7 bases. CDR3 length equals 15 residues. V shed 4 bases, J shed 7 bases, and the junction held 10 bases outside the gene matches. CDR1 and CDR2 from the germline V gene are SGHRS and YFSETQ. The CDR3 DNA follows: TGCGCCAGCAGCGGGACGGGACAGCGTTCTGAAAAACTGTTTTTT. This sequence encodes CASSGTGQRSEKLFF.

This chain connects TRBV6-1 to TRBJ2-3; D is perhaps TRBD2 (5 bases). V was clipped by 5 bases and J by 6 bases, with 12 bases between them. CDR1 MNHNS and CDR2 SASEGT come from the germline V gene. The CDR3 has 13 amino acids. In DNA form, the CDR3 reads TGTGCCAGCAGTCCCCGGCCGGGGGATACGCAGTATTTT. Translation gives CASSPRPGDTQYF.

This clonotype was observed a handful of times. The chain employs TRBV6-5 and TRBJ1-1, with D hard to call. The length of the CDR3 is 14 residues. V shed 6 bases and J shed 2 bases, with 13 bases lying between them. Per germline, CDR1 MNHEY and CDR2 SVGAGI. The CDR3 loop is CASSYRPINTEAFF. Here the CDR3 DNA reads TGTGCCAGCAGCTATAGACCGATTAACACTGAAGCTTTCTTT.

The chain combines TRBV10-2 with TRBJ2-7; D is undetermined. This CDR3 spans 10 amino acids. CDR1 WSHSY and CDR2 SAAADI come from the germline V gene. Trimming removed 7 bases from V and 6 bases from J, with 7 bases in between. The CDR3 reads CASMKTEQYF. For the CDR3, the DNA is TGCGCCAGCATGAAAACCGAGCAGTACTTC.

In this sample, this clonotype turned up many times. The CDR3, as DNA: TGTGCCAGCACCGTGTCCGGTGGGGGGCTCTACAATGAGCAGTTCTTC. It encodes CASTVSGGGLYNEQFF. This chain uses TRBV7-8 with TRBJ2-1; D may match TRBD1 or TRBD2 (6 bases each). Germline CDR1 SGHVS, CDR2 FQNEAQ. V dropped 7 bases and J dropped 3 bases, with 19 bases sitting between them. The CDR3 is 16 amino acids.

This clonotype is judged medium-sized (0.01 to 0.1%). V is TRBV12-3 or TRBV12-4 and J is TRBJ2-3; weak D call: TRBD2 (5 bases). This CDR3 contains 13 residues. Trimming took off 3 bases at V and 2 bases at J, with 6 bases between the two ends. CDR3 loop: CASSFGLTDTQYF. CDR3 nucleotide sequence: TGTGCCAGCAGTTTCGGACTCACAGATACGCAGTATTTT.